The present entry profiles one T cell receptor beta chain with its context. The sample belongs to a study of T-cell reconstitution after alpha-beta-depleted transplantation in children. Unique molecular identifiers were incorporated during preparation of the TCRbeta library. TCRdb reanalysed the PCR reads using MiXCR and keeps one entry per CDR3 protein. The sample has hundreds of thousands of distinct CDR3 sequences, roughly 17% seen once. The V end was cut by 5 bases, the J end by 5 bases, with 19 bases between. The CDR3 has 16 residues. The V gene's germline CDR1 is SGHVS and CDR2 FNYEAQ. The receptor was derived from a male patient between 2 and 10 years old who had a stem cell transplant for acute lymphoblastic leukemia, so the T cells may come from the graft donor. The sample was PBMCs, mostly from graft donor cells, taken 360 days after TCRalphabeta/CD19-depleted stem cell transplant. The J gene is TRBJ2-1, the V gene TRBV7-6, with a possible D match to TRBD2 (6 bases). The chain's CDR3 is CASSPTASVRNNEQFF. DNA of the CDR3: TGTGCCAGCAGCCCCACGGCTAGCGTTAGAAACAATGAGCAGTTCTTC.